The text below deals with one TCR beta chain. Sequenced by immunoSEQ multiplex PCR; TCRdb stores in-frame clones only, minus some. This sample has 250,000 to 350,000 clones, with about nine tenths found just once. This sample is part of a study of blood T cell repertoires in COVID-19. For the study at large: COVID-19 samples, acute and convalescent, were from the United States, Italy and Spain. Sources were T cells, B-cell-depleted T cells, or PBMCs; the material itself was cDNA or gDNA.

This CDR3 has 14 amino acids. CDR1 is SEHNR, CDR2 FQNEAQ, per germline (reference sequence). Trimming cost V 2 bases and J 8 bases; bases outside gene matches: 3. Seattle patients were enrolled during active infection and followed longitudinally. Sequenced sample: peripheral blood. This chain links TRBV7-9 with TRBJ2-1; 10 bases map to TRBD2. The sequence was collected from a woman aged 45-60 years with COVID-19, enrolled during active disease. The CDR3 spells CASSLTSGTYEQFF. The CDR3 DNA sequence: TGTGCCAGCAGCTTAACTAGCGGGACCTATGAGCAGTTCTTC.